This T cell receptor (beta chain) was obtained from a study of T cells after posttransplantation cyclophosphamide. Generated by immunoSEQ multiplex PCR, the TCRdb table keeps only in-frame clones and is missing some. The data show 50,000 to 55,000 clones, about 86% seen once. With regard to this clone: Its antigen is still unknown.

Study-wide points: Donor CD8+ memory clones often dominated recipient blood repertoires at later times. After PTCy, TRB diversity resembled that of CNI/methotrexate controls. Blood and skin or GI T cell repertoires showed limited TRB overlap.

The CDR3 length is 17 residues. Per the germline V gene, CDR1 is MDHEN and CDR2 is SYDVKM. J was trimmed by 0 bases and V by 5 bases; bases with no gene match: 10. This clonotype was sampled from a man in his thirties or forties with a blood cancer, CMV-positive, and with a related stem cell donor. Material: PBMCs. The chain joins TRBV28 to TRBJ1-3, with TRBD1 identical over 7 bases. The chain's CDR3 is CASSLLQGQYSGNTIYF. In nucleotides, the CDR3 is TGTGCCAGCAGTCTTTTACAGGGACAGTACTCTGGAAACACCATATATTTT.